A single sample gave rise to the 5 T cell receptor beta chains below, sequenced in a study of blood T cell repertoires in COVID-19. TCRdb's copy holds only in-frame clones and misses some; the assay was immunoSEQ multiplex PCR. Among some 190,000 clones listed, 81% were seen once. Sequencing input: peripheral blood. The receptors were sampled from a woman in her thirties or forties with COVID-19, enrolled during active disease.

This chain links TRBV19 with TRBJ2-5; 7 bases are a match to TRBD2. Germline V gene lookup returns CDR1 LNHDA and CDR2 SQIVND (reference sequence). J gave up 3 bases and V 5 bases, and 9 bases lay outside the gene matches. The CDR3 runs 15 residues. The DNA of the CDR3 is TGTGCCAGTAGTTCGAGAGGGAGGGCCGAAGAGACCCAGTACTTC. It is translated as CASSSRGRAEETQYF.

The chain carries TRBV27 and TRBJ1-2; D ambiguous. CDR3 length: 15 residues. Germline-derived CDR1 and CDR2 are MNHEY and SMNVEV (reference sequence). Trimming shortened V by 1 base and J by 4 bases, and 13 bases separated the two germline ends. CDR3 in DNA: TGTGCCAGCAGTTTATATCCAGATTCCTCCTATGGCTACACCTTC. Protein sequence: CASSLYPDSSYGYTF.

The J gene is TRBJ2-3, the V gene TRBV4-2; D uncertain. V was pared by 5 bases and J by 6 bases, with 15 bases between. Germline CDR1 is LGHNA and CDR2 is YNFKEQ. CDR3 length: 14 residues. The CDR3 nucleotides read TGTGCCAGCAGCAACCTTCAAAACGGGGATACGCAGTATTTT. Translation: CASSNLQNGDTQYF.

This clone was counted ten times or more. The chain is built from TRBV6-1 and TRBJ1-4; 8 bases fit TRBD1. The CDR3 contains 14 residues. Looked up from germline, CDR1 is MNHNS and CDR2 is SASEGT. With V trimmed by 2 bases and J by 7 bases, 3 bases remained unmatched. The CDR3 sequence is CASSEQGAGEKLFF. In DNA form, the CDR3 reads TGTGCCAGCAGTGAACAGGGGGCTGGTGAAAAACTGTTTTTT.

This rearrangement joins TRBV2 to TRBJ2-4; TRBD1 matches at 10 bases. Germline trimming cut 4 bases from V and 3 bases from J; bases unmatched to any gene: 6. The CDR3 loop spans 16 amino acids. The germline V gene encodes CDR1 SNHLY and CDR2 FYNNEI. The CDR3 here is CASSADRGLVKNIQYF. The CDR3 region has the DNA TGTGCCAGCAGTGCCGACAGGGGGCTAGTCAAAAACATTCAGTACTTC.